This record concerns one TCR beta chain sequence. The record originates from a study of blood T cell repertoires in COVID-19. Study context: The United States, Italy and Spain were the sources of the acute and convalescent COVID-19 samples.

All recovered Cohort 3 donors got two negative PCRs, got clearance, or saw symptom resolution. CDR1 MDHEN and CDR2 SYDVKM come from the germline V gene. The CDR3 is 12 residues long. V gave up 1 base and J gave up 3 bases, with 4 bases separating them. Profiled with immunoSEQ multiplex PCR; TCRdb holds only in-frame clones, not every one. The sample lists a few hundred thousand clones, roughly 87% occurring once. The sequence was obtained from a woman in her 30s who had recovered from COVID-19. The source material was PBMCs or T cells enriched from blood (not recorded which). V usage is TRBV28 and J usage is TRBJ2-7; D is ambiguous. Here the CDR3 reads CASSLYGYEQYF. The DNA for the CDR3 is TGTGCCAGCAGTTTATACGGCTACGAGCAGTACTTC.